This is a list of T cell receptor beta chains from one sample in a study of early T cells in non-severe SARS-CoV-2 infection. TCRdb reprocessed the 5' RACE reads with MiXCR, giving one entry per CDR3 protein. Of approximately 50,000 distinct CDR3 sequences in the sample, 8% to 10% are singletons; the top ten hold about 4.2%. What was sequenced was whole blood. Receptors were obtained from an adult who was a healthcare worker with PCR-confirmed SARS-CoV-2 infection or an uninfected control (not recorded which). Each CDR3 is given with its conserved first and last residue. The D gene is left open where the match is weak. Not every row has a clone size; where given, it reads once, few, many or a size class.

cdr3_length,v_call,clone_size,j_call,d_call,cdr3_aa,cdr3_nt
14,TRBV6-5,many,TRBJ1-1,NA,CASSPRDGLTEAFF,TGTGCCAGCAGCCCCCGGGACGGCCTCACTGAAGCTTTCTTT
16,TRBV2,NA,TRBJ2-3,NA,CASSLRGGDRADTQYF,TGTGCCAGCAGCCTGAGGGGGGGCGATAGGGCAGATACGCAGTATTTT
16,TRBV7-8,few,TRBJ2-6,NA,CASSTAERAGANVLTF,TGTGCCAGCAGCACAGCTGAGAGGGCCGGGGCCAACGTCCTGACTTTC
12,TRBV5-1,few,TRBJ2-5,NA,CASSLAIETQYF,TGCGCCAGCAGCTTGGCCATAGAGACCCAGTACTTC
12,TRBV3-1,many,TRBJ2-5,NA,CASSQDSGSQYF,TGTGCCAGCAGCCAAGATTCCGGGAGCCAGTACTTC
14,TRBV27,once,TRBJ1-2,NA,CASRSATGIEGYTF,TGTGCCAGCAGGTCGGCTACAGGGATTGAAGGCTACACCTTC
16,TRBV6-2/TRBV6-3,NA,TRBJ1-5,NA,CALHPYRVCRNQPQHF,TGTGCCCTCCACCCCTACAGGGTTTGTCGGAATCAGCCCCAGCATTTT
22,TRBV7-2,few,TRBJ2-1,TRBD2,CASSLEAELAGVLGLGYNEQFF,TGTGCCAGCAGCTTAGAAGCGGAGCTAGCGGGAGTATTGGGATTGGGCTACAATGAGCAGTTCTTT
14,TRBV5-1,many,TRBJ1-1,TRBD1,CASTQSLTGVEAFF,TGCGCCAGCACCCAAAGTCTTACAGGGGTCGAAGCTTTCTTT
13,TRBV5-1,few,TRBJ1-3,NA,CASSPSSGNTIYF,TGCGCCAGCAGCCCCTCCAGTGGGAACACCATATATTTT
13,TRBV30,many,TRBJ2-5,NA,CAWKDLARGTQYF,TGTGCCTGGAAGGATTTGGCTCGGGGGACCCAGTACTTC
14,TRBV11-2,NA,TRBJ2-7,NA,CASSSNQDRFMQYF,TGTGCCAGCAGCTCGAATCAAGACAGGTTTATGCAGTACTTC
11,TRBV6-2/TRBV6-3,few,TRBJ2-3,NA,CASSKRDTQYF,TGTGCCAGCAGCAAAAGGGATACGCAGTATTTT
16,TRBV28,few,TRBJ2-2,TRBD1,CASTRGTGGNTGELFF,TGTGCCAGCACCCGGGGGACAGGGGGCAACACCGGGGAGCTGTTTTTT
13,TRBV4-1,few,TRBJ1-1,NA,CASSQDRGIRAFF,TGCGCCAGCAGCCAAGATCGGGGCATACGAGCTTTCTTT
11,TRBV11-2,many,TRBJ1-1,NA,CASSLDLEAFF,TGTGCCAGCAGCTTAGACTTGGAAGCTTTCTTT
18,TRBV6-5,many,TRBJ2-2,TRBD1,CASGTPPGQGSNTGELFF,TGTGCCAGCGGCACCCCACCGGGACAGGGCTCGAACACCGGGGAGCTGTTTTTT
15,TRBV7-6,few,TRBJ2-3,TRBD2,CASSQPAGGLGTQYF,TGTGCCAGCAGCCAGCCGGCGGGGGGGCTCGGTACGCAGTATTTT
13,TRBV27,NA,TRBJ1-2,NA,CASGAGLYYGYTF,TGTGCCAGCGGAGCAGGCCTCTATTATGGCTACACCTTC
18,TRBV5-1,few,TRBJ2-7,TRBD2,CASSPHPGLAGGAYEQYF,TGCGCCAGCAGCCCTCATCCGGGACTAGCGGGGGGCGCCTACGAGCAGTACTTC
13,TRBV5-6,few,TRBJ1-1,NA,CASSLSLLPEAFF,TGTGCCAGCAGCTTAAGTTTGCTGCCTGAAGCTTTCTTT
18,TRBV21-1,NA,TRBJ2-1,NA,CASSKAGGPRSSYNEQFF,TGTGCCAGCAGCAAAGCAGGCGGGCCCCGGAGCTCCTACAATGAGCAGTTCTTC
14,TRBV5-6,NA,TRBJ1-1,NA,CASSLEVGGTEAFF,TGTGCCAGCAGCTTGGAGGTTGGCGGCACTGAAGCTTTCTTT
15,TRBV7-9,NA,TRBJ2-7,TRBD2,CASSPQAGGFYEQYF,TGTGCCAGCAGCCCGCAAGCGGGAGGTTTCTACGAGCAGTACTTC
17,TRBV4-1,many,TRBJ2-5,NA,CASSLRDPTENQETQYF,TGCGCCAGCAGCCTACGCGACCCAACAGAAAACCAAGAGACCCAGTACTTC
15,TRBV5-4,few,TRBJ2-7,TRBD2,CASSSREVFPYEQYF,TGTGCCAGCAGCTCGCGGGAGGTTTTTCCCTACGAGCAGTACTTC
17,TRBV7-9,many,TRBJ2-7,TRBD2,CASSSPRFGGRAYEQYF,TGTGCCAGCAGCTCCCCTCGCTTCGGCGGGAGGGCCTACGAGCAGTACTTC
15,TRBV19,NA,TRBJ2-5,TRBD2,CASSISGGDQETQYF,TGTGCCAGTAGTATTAGCGGGGGGGACCAAGAGACCCAGTACTTC
16,TRBV7-8,NA,TRBJ2-7,NA,CASSFRSSSVPYEQYF,TGTGCCAGCAGCTTTAGATCCTCATCTGTTCCCTACGAGCAGTACTTC
15,TRBV15,few,TRBJ2-7,NA,CATSMGLPGPYEQYF,TGTGCCACCAGCATGGGACTCCCAGGGCCCTACGAGCAGTACTTC
13,TRBV20-1,few,TRBJ2-5,NA,CSACSTGQETQYF,TGCAGTGCTTGTTCGACAGGCCAAGAGACCCAGTACTTC
13,TRBV6-5,many,TRBJ1-1,NA,CASSYTDGTEAFF,TGTGCCAGCAGTTACACCGACGGCACTGAAGCTTTCTTT
15,TRBV12-3/TRBV12-4,NA,TRBJ2-1,TRBD1,CASSSQGQGFGEQFF,TGTGCCAGCAGTTCCCAGGGACAGGGATTTGGTGAGCAGTTCTTC
16,TRBV28,many,TRBJ2-7,TRBD2,CASSTTSTSGSLEQYF,TGTGCCAGCAGTACCACCTCGACTAGCGGGAGTTTAGAGCAGTACTTC
17,TRBV11-2,NA,TRBJ2-1,TRBD2,CASSSRLAGGLFHEQFF,TGTGCCAGCAGCTCCCGACTAGCGGGGGGGCTGTTTCATGAGCAGTTCTTC
11,TRBV20-1,many,TRBJ1-2,NA,CSAMPDLGYTF,TGCAGTGCTATGCCAGACCTGGGCTACACCTTC
15,TRBV2,NA,TRBJ1-2,NA,CASSEERSNLYGYTF,TGTGCCAGCAGTGAAGAGCGGTCCAATTTATATGGCTACACCTTC
15,TRBV28,many,TRBJ2-5,NA,CASSFVRDDQETQYF,TGTGCCAGCAGTTTTGTGCGGGATGACCAAGAGACCCAGTACTTC
13,TRBV7-2,many,TRBJ2-3,NA,CASSPRFTDTQYF,TGTGCCAGCAGCCCTAGATTCACAGATACGCAGTATTTT
13,TRBV11-1,few,TRBJ1-6,NA,CASSRDYNSPLHF,TGTGCCAGCAGCCGTGACTATAATTCACCCCTCCACTTT
14,TRBV20-1,NA,TRBJ2-3,NA,CSARRSMGTDTQYF,TGCAGTGCTAGGAGGTCCATGGGCACAGATACGCAGTATTTT
18,TRBV12-3/TRBV12-4,many,TRBJ2-1,NA,CASSPRGGGSGSMNEQFF,TGTGCCAGCAGTCCACGAGGAGGGGGCAGCGGGAGTATGAATGAGCAGTTCTTC
17,TRBV4-2,many,TRBJ2-1,TRBD2,CASSQGDLAGVLLEQFF,TGTGCCAGCAGCCAAGGGGATCTAGCGGGAGTCCTTCTTGAGCAGTTCTTC
14,TRBV27,medium-sized,TRBJ1-5,NA,CASSASPSTQPQHF,TGTGCCAGCAGTGCTTCCCCCTCCACTCAGCCCCAGCATTTT
15,TRBV10-3,NA,TRBJ2-3,NA,CAISASGSGTDTQYF,TGTGCCATCAGTGCCTCCGGGAGTGGTACAGATACGCAGTATTTT
16,TRBV5-1,few,TRBJ1-3,TRBD1,CASSLETGTGPNTIYF,TGCGCCAGCAGCTTGGAGACCGGGACAGGCCCAAACACCATATATTTT
14,TRBV20-1,many,TRBJ2-1,NA,CSANSESSYNEQFF,TGCAGTGCTAACAGTGAGAGCTCCTACAATGAGCAGTTCTTC
14,TRBV6-4,NA,TRBJ2-1,NA,CASSADGRVDEQFF,TGTGCCAGCAGTGCAGATGGGAGAGTCGATGAGCAGTTCTTC
15,TRBV6-6,many,TRBJ1-5,TRBD1,CAARDRGRSNQPQHF,TGTGCCGCCCGGGACAGGGGACGAAGCAATCAGCCCCAGCATTTT